This entry is about one TCR beta chain. Its antigen is currently not known. No per-base quality is available; no much larger clone lies one base away. The entry originates in a study of graft-versus-host responses after intestinal transplantation (dated by TCRdb to the early 2020s). Looking at the study overall: The transplants that recipients got were multivisceral, liver-intestinal, or isolated intestinal. Every recipient was given anti-thymocyte globulin induction, then maintenance tacrolimus and steroids for approximately 3 years. Graft-versus-host and host-versus-graft alloreactive T cell clones were tracked in the graft, circulation and bone marrow after intestinal transplantation using bulk TCR-beta CDR3 sequencing. Alloreactive clones were identified by sequencing pre-transplant mixed lymphocyte reaction products and comparing these products with unstimulated pre-transplant donor and recipient T cells. The cohort enrolled 24 intestinal transplant recipients, one of whom was a retransplant, and a few patients without pretransplant specimens were excluded. Donor T cell macrochimerism was defined as a peak of at least 4% donor T cells among recipient peripheral blood mononuclear cells. Samples from a few later patients were sequenced in-house on an Illumina MiSeq with MiXCR processing rather than by the commercial service. Study-level results and caveats: High GvH to HvG T cell clonal ratios were observed in the allografts of patients with donor T cell macrochimerism. Early after transplant, declines in HvG clones were associated with peak levels of circulating GvH clones. GvH clones were found in recipient bone marrow, and some of the GvH clones appeared earlier in ileal mucosa or blood, which is consistent with an intestinal mucosal origin. The relatively low number and heterogeneity of intestinal transplant patients limited the conclusions.

Its CDR3 holds 15 amino acids, cysteine through phenylalanine. Only CDR3 DNA is held: 45 bases, read in frame from base 1. V was cut back by 1 base and J by 0 bases, leaving a gap of 7 bases between them. The germline V gene gives CDR1 as KGHSH and CDR2 as LQKENI. The library was built by means of the immunoSEQ multiplex PCR assay. Adaptive Biotechnologies carried out high-throughput TCR-beta CDR3 sequencing of genomic DNA for most patients. Concerning the study's data processing: TCR sequencing data for over 15 patients were retrieved from Adaptive's ImmunoSEQ software; a few other patients were processed with MiXCR and VDJtools. CDR3 nucleotide sequences shared by donor and recipient were removed because the origin of these sequences could not be assigned. To be classed as alloreactive, a clone needed at least 2-fold expansion over unstimulated cells and a minimum CFSE-low frequency of 0.002% (template counts) or 0.001% (read counts). A clone was considered mappable if detected in the sequenced pre-transplant spleen, lymph node, or MLR CFSE-low populations of the donor or recipient. Cumulative frequency of alloreactive clones was calculated as a percentage of all sequences weighted by copy number. Entries here come from immuneACCESS through TCRdb and include only in-frame sequences with V and J called. Some clones fail to appear in such tables; in the studies checked, an unresolved V gene covers under half of the shortfall, and the cause of the remainder is unknown. The V and J calls and clone size were taken over from that table, and D and trimming were inferred from the DNA. The sample records 60,000 to 70,000 clones, around 90% of which are singletons. More than 1.5% of the sample comes from the top ten.

Intraepithelial and lamina propria lymphocytes were isolated from graft specimens using dithiothreitol, EDTA incubations and collagenase D digestion. Serial intestinal graft biopsy specimens collected up to 600 days after transplant underwent bulk TCR-beta sequencing. The origin of this receptor is a human patient who received an intestinal transplant, so some T cells may come from the graft donor. The sample was ileum tissue, taken 350 to 400 days after transplant. The rearranged chain carries TRBV18 and TRBJ1-3; too little of a D gene remains to name it. The CDR3 region: CASSPQTVSGNTIYF. The DNA sequence is TGTGCCAGCTCACCACAGACCGTCTCTGGAAACACCATATATTTT.